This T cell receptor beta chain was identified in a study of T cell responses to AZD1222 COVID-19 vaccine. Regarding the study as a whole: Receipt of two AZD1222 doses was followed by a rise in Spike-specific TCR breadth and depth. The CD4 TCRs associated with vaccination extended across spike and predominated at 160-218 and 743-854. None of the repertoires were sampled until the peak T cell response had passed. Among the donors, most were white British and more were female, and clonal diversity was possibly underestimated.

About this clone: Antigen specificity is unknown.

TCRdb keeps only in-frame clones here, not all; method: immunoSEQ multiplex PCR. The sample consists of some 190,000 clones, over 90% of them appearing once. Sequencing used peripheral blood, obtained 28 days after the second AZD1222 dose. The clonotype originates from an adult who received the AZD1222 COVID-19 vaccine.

CDR3 amino acids: CASSQDWPGPYEQYF. DNA for the CDR3: TGTGCCAGCAGCCAAGATTGGCCAGGCCCCTACGAGCAGTACTTC. V usage is TRBV14 and J usage is TRBJ2-7, with D uncertain. V was shortened by 0 bases and J by 2 bases, with 11 bases between the two germline ends. The CDR3 length is 15 residues. In germline, CDR1 is SGHDN, CDR2 FVKESK.